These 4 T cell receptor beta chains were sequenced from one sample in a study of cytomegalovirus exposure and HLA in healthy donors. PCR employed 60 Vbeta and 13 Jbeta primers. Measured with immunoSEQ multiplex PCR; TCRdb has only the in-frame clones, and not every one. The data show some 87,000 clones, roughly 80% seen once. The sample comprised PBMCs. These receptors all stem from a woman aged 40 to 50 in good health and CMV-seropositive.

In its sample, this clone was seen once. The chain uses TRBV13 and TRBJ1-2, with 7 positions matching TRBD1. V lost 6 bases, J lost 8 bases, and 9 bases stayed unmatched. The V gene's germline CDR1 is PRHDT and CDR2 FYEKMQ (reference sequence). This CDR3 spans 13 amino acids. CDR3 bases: TGTGCCAGCAGATACAGGGGTGCGGGGGGCTACACCTTC. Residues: CASRYRGAGGYTF.

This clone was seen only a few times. As DNA, the CDR3 is TGTGCCAGCAGTGAAGGCAGTTTATCTGGGGCCAACGTCCTGACTTTC. Amino acid sequence: CASSEGSLSGANVLTF. V gene TRBV2 combines with J gene TRBJ2-6; D call uncertain. The CDR3 has 16 residues. In germline, CDR1 is SNHLY, CDR2 FYNNEI. Deletions cut 1 base from V and 1 base from J, with 8 bases between.

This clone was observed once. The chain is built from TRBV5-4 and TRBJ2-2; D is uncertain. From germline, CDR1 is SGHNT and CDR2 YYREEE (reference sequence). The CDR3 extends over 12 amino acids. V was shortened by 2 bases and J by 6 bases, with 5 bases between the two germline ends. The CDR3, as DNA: TGTGCCAGCAGCTTCCCCGCCGGGGAGCTGTTTTTT. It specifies CASSFPAGELFF. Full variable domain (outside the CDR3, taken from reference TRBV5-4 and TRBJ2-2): ETGVTQSPTHLIKTRGQQVTLRCSSQSGHNTVSWYQQALGQGPQFIFQYYREEENGRGNFPPRFSGLQFPNYSSELNVNALELDDSALYLCASSFPAGELFFGEGSRLTVL.

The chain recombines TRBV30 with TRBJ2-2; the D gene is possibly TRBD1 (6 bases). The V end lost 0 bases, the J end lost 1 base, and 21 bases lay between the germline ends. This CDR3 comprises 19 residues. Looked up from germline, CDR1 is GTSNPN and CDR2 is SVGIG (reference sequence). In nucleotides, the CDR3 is TGTGCCTGGAGTGTCCCCCCGGTCGGACAGCATAAGAACACCGGGGAGCTGTTTTTT. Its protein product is CAWSVPPVGQHKNTGELFF.